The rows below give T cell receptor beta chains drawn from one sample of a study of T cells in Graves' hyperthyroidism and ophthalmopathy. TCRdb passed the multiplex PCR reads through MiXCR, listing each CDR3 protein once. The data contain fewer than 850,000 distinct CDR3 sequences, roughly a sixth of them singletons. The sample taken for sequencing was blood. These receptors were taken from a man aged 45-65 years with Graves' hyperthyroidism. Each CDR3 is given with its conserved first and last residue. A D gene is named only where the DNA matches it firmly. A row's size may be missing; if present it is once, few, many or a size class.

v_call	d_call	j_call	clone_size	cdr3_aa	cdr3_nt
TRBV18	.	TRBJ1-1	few	CASSPASLNTEAFF	TGTGCCAGCTCACCGGCAAGCTTGAACACTGAAGCTTTCTTT
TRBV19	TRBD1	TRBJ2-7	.	CASSIFIQGAREQYF	TGTGCCAGTAGTATTTTTATCCAGGGGGCGCGTGAGCAGTACTTC
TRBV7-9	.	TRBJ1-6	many	CASSAGARLLHF	TGTGCCAGCAGCGCGGGAGCAAGGCTCCTCCACTTT
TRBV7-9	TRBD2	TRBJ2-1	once	CASSLASGSSEQFF	TGTGCCAGCAGCTTAGCTAGCGGGAGTTCTGAGCAGTTCTTC
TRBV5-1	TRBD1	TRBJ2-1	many	CASSLAVRTGINEQFF	TGCGCCAGCAGCTTGGCGGTCAGGACAGGGATAAATGAGCAGTTCTTC
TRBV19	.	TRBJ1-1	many	CASRKGMEAFF	TGTGCCAGTAGGAAGGGAATGGAAGCTTTCTTT
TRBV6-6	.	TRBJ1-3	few	CASSYSAGSGNTIYF	TGTGCCAGCAGTTACTCTGCCGGCTCTGGAAACACCATATATTTT
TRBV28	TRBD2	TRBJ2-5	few	CASSPTSRDYPRETQYF	TGTGCCAGCAGTCCAACCTCTAGGGACTACCCGCGGGAGACCCAGTACTTC
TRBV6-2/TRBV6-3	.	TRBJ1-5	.	CASSSPDSRRNQPQHF	TGTGCCAGCAGTTCCCCCGACAGCCGGCGCAATCAGCCCCAGCATTTT
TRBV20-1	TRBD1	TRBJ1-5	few	CSATYRGSQPQHF	TGCAGTGCAACTTACAGGGGGTCACAGCCCCAGCATTTT
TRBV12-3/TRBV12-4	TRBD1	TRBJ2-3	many	CASWRQGVSTDTQYF	TGTGCCAGCTGGAGACAGGGGGTATCCACAGATACGCAGTATTTT
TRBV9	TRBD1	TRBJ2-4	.	CASSVEEGAATKNIQYF	TGTGCCAGCAGCGTAGAAGAGGGGGCGGCAACCAAAAACATTCAGTACTTC
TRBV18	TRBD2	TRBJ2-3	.	CASSPRTSASTDTQYF	TGTGCCAGCTCACCGCGGACTAGCGCAAGCACAGATACGCAGTATTTT
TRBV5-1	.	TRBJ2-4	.	CASSLAPGGDIQYF	TGCGCCAGCAGCTTGGCTCCAGGGGGGGACATTCAGTACTTC
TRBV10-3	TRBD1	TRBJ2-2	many	CAISGDRATTSAKSNTGELFF	TGTGCCATCTCTGGGGACAGGGCCACAACTTCAGCCAAATCGAACACCGGGGAGCTGTTTTTT
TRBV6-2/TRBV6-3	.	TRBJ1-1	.	CASSYSRTGKGGTEAFF	TGTGCCAGCAGTTACTCCCGGACCGGGAAAGGCGGCACTGAAGCTTTCTTT
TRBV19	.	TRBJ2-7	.	CASSIIGDEQYF	TGTGCCAGTAGTATAATCGGGGACGAGCAGTACTTC
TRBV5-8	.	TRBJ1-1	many	CASSRTLFGTEAFF	TGTGCCAGCAGCCGGACCCTGTTCGGCACTGAAGCTTTCTTT
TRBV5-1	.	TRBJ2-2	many	CASSFGQTGELFF	TGCGCCAGCAGCTTCGGACAGACCGGGGAGCTGTTTTTT
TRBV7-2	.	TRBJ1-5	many	CASRLPGNSNQPQHF	TGTGCCAGCAGACTACCCGGGAATAGCAATCAGCCCCAGCATTTT
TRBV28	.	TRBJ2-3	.	CASSFAASTDTQYF	TGTGCCAGCAGTTTTGCGGCTAGCACAGATACGCAGTATTTT
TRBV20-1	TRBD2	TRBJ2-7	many	CSARDLAGLSYEQYF	TGCAGTGCTAGAGACTTAGCGGGCCTCTCCTACGAGCAGTACTTC
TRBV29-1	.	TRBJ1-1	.	CSADTPGDTEAFF	TGCAGCGCCGACACACCGGGGGACACTGAAGCTTTCTTT
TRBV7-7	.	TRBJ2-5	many	CASSFRVRETQYF	TGTGCTAGCAGCTTCAGGGTACGAGAGACCCAGTACTTC
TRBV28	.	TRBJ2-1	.	CASSSPGPGYNEQFF	TGTGCCAGCAGTTCTCCGGGGCCTGGGTACAATGAGCAGTTCTTC
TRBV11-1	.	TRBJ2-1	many	CASSIQPVSSYNEQFF	TGTGCCAGCAGCATACAACCGGTGAGCTCCTACAATGAGCAGTTCTTC
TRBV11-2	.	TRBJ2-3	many	CASSLVVRSTDTQYF	TGTGCCAGCAGCTTAGTGGTCCGCAGCACAGATACGCAGTATTTT
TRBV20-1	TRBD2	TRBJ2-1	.	CSARGTSGRDNEQFF	TGCAGTGCTAGGGGGACTAGCGGGAGGGACAATGAGCAGTTCTTC
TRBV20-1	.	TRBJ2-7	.	CSARVPPPAGVDEQYF	TGCAGTGCTAGAGTACCCCCTCCCGCAGGGGTGGACGAGCAGTACTTC
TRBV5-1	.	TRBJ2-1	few	CASSFRLEQFF	TGCGCCAGCAGCTTTCGGTTAGAGCAGTTCTTC
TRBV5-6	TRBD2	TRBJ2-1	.	CASSSPGLAGNYEQFF	TGTGCCAGCAGCTCACCGGGACTAGCGGGAAATTATGAGCAGTTCTTC
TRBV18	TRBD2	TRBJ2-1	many	CASSPGLARDEQFF	TGTGCCAGCTCCCCGGGACTAGCGCGGGATGAGCAGTTCTTC